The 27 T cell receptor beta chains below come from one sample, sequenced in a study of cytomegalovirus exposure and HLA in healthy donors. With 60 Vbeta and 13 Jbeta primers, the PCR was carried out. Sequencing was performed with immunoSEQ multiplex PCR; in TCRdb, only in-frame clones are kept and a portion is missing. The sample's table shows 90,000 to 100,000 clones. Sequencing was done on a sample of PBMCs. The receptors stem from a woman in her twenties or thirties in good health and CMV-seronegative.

CDR3 nucleotides: TGTGCCAGTGGAGGGTTTCAGCCCCAGCATTTT. It yields the protein CASGGFQPQHF. The V and J genes are TRBV6-6 and TRBJ1-5, with D hard to call. CDR3 length: 11 residues. Germline-derived CDR1 and CDR2 are MNHNY and SVGAGI (reference sequence). The ends were cut back, 9 bases at V and 6 bases at J, with 9 bases in the middle.

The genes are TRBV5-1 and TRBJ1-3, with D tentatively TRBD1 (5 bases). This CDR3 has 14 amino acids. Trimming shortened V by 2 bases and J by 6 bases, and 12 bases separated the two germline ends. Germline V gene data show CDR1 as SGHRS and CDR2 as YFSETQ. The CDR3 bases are TGCGCCAGCAGCTTACAAGGGGTAGAAAACACCATATATTTT. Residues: CASSLQGVENTIYF.

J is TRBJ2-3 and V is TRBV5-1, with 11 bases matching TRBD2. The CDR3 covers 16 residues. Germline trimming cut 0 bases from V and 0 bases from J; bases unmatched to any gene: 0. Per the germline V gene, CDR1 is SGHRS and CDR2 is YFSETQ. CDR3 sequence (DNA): TGCGCCAGCAGCTTGGGACTAGCGGGAAGCACAGATACGCAGTATTTT. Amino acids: CASSLGLAGSTDTQYF.

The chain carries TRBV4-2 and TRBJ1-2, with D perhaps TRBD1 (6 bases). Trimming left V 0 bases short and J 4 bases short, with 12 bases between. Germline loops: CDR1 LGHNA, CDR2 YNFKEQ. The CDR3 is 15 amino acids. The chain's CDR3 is CASSQDQNRAYGYTF. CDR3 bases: TGTGCCAGCAGCCAAGATCAGAACAGGGCCTATGGCTACACCTTC.

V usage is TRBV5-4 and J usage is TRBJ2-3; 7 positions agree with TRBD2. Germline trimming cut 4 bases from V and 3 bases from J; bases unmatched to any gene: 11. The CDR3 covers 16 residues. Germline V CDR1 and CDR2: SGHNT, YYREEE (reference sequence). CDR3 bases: TGTGCCAGCAGCCGCAGCGGGGTCCGGGCTACAGATACGCAGTATTTT. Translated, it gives CASSRSGVRATDTQYF.

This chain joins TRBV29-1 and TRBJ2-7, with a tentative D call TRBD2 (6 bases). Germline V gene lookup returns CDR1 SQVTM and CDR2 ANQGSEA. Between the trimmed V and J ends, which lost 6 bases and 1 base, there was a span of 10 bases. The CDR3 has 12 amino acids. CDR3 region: CSVDSGSYEQYF. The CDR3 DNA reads TGCAGCGTCGACAGCGGGTCCTACGAGCAGTACTTC.

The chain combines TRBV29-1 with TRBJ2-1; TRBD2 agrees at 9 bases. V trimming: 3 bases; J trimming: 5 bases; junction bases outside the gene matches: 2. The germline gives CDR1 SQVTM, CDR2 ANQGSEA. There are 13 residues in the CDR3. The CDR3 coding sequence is TGCAGCGTTGAGGCTAGCGGGGACAATGAGCAGTTCTTC. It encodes CSVEASGDNEQFF.

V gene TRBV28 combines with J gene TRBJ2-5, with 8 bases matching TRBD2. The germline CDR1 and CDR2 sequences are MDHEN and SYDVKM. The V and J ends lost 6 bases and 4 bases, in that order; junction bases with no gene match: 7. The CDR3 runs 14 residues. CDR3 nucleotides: TGTGCCAGCAGGAAAAGCGGGGGCGGAGAGACCCAGTACTTC. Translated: CASRKSGGGETQYF.

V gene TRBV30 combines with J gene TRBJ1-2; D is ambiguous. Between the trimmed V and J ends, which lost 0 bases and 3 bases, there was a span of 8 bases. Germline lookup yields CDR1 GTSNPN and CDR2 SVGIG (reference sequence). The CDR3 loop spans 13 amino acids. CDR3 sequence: CAWSVKGDYGYTF. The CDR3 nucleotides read TGTGCCTGGAGTGTAAAGGGAGACTATGGCTACACCTTC. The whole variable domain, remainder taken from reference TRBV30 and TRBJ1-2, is SQTIHQWPATLVQPVGSPLSLECTVEGTSNPNLYWYRQAAGRGLQLLFYSVGIGQISSEVPQNLSASRPQDRQFILSSKKLLLSDSGFYLCAWSVKGDYGYTFGSGTRLTVV.

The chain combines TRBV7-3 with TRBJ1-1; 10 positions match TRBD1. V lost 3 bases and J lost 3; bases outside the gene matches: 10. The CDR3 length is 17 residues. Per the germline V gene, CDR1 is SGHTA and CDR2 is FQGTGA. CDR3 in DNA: TGTGCCAGCAGCTTGACCGGGACAGGGGCAGGGGACACTGAAGCTTTCTTT. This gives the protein CASSLTGTGAGDTEAFF.

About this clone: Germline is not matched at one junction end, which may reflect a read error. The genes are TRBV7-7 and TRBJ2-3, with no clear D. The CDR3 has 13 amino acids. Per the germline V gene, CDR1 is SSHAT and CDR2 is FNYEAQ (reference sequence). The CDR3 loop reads CASSFSRTDTQYF. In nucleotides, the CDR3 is TGTGCTAGCAGCTTTTCGAGAACAGATACGCAGTATTTT.

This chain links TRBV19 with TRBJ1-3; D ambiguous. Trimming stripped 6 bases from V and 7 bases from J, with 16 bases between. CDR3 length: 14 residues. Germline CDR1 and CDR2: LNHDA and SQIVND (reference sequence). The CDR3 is CASSPIGLENTIYF. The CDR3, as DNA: TGTGCCAGTAGCCCCATCGGACTGGAGAACACCATATATTTT. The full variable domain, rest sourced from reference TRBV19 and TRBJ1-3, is DGGITQSPKYLFRKEGQNVTLSCEQNLNHDAMYWYRQDPGQGLRLIYYSQIVNDFQKGDIAEGYSVSREKKESFPLTVTSAQKNPTAFYLCASSPIGLENTIYFGEGSWLTVV.

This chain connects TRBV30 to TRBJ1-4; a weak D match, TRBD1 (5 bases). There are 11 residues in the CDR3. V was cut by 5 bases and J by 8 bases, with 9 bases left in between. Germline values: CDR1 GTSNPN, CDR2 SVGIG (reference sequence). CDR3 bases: TGTGCCTGGGGGGGAGGGGAAAAACTGTTTTTT. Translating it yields CAWGGGEKLFF. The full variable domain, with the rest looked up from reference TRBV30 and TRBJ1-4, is SQTIHQWPATLVQPVGSPLSLECTVEGTSNPNLYWYRQAAGRGLQLLFYSVGIGQISSEVPQNLSASRPQDRQFILSSKKLLLSDSGFYLCAWGGGEKLFFGSGTQLSVL.

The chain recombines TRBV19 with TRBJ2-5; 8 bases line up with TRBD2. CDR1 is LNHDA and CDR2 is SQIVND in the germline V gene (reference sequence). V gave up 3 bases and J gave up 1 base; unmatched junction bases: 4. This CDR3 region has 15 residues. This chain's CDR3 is CASSMGTSGQETQYF. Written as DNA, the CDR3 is TGTGCCAGTAGTATGGGTACTAGCGGCCAAGAGACCCAGTACTTC.

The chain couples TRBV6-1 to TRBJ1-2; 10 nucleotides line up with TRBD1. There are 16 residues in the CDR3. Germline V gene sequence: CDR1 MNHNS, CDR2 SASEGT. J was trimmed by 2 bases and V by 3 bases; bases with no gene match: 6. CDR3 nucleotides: TGTGCCAGCAGTGATGGGACAGGGGTCAAAAACTATGGCTACACCTTC. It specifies CASSDGTGVKNYGYTF.

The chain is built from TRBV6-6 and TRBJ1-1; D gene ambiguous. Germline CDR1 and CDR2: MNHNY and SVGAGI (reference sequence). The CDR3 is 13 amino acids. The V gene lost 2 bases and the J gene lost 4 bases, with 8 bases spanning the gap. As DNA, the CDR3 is TGTGCCAGCAGTTACGGGCGGGCCACTGAAGCTTTCTTT. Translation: CASSYGRATEAFF.

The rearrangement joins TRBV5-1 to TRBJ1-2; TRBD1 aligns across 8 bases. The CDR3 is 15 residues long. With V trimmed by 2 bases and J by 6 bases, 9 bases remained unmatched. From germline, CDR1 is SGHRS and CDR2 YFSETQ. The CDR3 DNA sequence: TGCGCCAGCAGCTTTGTCTCGACAGGGGTAAATGGCTACACCTTC. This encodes CASSFVSTGVNGYTF.

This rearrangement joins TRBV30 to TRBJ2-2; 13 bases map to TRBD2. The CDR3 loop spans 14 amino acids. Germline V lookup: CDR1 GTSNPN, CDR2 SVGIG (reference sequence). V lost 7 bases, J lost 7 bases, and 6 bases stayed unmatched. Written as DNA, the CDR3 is TGTGCCTCGATCGGACTAGCGGGGGTCGGGGAGCTGTTTTTT. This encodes CASIGLAGVGELFF.

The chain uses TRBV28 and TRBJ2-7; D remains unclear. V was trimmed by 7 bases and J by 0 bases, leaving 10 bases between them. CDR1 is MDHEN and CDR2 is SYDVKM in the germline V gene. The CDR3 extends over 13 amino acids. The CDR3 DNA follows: TGTGCCAGCAATCCGGTCCTCTCCTACGAGCAGTACTTC. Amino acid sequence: CASNPVLSYEQYF.

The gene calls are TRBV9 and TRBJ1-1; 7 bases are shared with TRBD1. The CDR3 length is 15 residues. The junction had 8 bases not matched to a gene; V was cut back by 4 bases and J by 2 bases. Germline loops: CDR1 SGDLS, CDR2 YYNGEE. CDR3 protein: CASSSNGQVNTEAFF. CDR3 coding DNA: TGTGCCAGCAGCTCCAATGGACAGGTTAACACTGAAGCTTTCTTT.

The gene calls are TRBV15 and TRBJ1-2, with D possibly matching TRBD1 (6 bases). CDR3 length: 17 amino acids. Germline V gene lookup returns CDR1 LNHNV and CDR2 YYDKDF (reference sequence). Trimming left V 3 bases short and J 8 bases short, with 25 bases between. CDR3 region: CATSSPSGQEVVRGYTF. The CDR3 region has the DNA TGTGCCACCAGCAGCCCTTCGGGACAAGAGGTCGTGAGGGGCTACACCTTC.

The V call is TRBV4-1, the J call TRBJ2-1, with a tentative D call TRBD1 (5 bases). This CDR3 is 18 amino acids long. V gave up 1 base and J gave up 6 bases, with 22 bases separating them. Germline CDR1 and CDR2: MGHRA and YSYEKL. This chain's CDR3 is CASSQAPVRVVASNEQFF. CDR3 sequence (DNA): TGCGCCAGCAGCCAAGCCCCCGTCAGGGTAGTGGCGTCCAATGAGCAGTTCTTC.

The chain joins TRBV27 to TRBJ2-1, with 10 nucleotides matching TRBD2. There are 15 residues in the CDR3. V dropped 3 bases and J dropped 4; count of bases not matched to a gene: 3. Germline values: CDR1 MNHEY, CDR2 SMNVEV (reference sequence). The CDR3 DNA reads TGTGCCAGCAGTTTTACTAGCGGGGTGTACAATGAGCAGTTCTTC. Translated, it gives CASSFTSGVYNEQFF.

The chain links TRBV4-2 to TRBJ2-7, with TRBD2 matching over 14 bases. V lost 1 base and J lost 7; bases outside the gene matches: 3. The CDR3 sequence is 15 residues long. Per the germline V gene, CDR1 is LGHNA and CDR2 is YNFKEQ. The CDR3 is CASSQGGTSGSEQYF. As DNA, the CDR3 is TGTGCCAGCAGCCAAGGGGGGACTAGCGGGAGTGAGCAGTACTTC.

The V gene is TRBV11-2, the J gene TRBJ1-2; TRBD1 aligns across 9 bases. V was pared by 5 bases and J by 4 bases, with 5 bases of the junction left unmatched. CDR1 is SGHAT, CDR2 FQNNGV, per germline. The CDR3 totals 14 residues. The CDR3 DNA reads TGTGCCAGCAGCCCCGGGACAGGGCCCTATGGCTACACCTTC. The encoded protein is CASSPGTGPYGYTF.

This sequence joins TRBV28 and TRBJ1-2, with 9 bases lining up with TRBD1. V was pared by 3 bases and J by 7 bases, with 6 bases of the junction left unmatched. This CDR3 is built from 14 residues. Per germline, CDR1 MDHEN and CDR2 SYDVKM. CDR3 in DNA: TGTGCCAGCAGTTTGAGGACAGGGGCGGGTGGCTACACCTTC. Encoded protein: CASSLRTGAGGYTF.

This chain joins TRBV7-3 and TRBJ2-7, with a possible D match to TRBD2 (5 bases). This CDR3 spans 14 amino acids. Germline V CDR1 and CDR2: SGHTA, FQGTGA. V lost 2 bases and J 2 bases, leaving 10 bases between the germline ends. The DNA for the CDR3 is TGTGCCAGCAGCTTACCTAGGGAGACCTACGAGCAGTACTTC. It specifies CASSLPRETYEQYF.